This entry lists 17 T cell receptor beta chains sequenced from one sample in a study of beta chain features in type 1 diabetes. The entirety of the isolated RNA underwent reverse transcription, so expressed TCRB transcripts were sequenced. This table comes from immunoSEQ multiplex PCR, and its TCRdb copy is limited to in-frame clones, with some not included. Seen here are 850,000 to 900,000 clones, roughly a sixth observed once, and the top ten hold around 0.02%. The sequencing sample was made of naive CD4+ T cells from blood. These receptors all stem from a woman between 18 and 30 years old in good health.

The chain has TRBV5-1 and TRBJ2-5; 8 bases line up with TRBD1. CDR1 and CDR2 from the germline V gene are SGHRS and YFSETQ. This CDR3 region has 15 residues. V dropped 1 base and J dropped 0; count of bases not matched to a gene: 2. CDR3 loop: CASSLQGAYQETQYF. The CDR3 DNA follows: TGCGCCAGCAGCTTGCAGGGGGCGTACCAAGAGACCCAGTACTTC.

The CDR3 is CASSRQGPNYGYTF. The CDR3 region has the DNA TGTGCCAGCAGTCGACAGGGACCCAACTATGGCTACACCTTC. The V call is TRBV27, the J call TRBJ1-2, with 7 bases lining up with TRBD1. J lost 2 bases, V lost 5 bases, and 5 bases had no gene match. CDR1 is MNHEY, CDR2 SMNVEV, per germline (reference sequence). This CDR3 has 14 residues.

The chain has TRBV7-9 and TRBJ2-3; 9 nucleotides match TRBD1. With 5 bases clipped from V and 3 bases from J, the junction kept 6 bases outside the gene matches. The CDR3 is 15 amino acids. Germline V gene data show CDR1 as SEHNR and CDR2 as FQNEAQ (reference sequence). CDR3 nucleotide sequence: TGTGCCAGCAGCACCAGACAGGGGGGAACAGATACGCAGTATTTT. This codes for CASSTRQGGTDTQYF.

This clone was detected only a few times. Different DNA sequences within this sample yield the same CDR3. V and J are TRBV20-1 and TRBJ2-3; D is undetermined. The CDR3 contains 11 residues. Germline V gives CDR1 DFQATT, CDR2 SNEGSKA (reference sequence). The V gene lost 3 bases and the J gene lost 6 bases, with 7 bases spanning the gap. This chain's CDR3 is CSASRTDTQYF. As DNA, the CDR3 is TGCAGTGCTAGTAGGACCGATACGCAGTATTTT.

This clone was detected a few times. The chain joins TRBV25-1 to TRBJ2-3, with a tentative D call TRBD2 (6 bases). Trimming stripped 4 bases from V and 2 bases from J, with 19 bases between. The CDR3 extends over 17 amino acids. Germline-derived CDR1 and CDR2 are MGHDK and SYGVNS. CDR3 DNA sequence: TGTGCCAGCAGTGTAAGGTCGACGGGGAGGTTCACAGATACGCAGTATTTT. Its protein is CASSVRSTGRFTDTQYF.

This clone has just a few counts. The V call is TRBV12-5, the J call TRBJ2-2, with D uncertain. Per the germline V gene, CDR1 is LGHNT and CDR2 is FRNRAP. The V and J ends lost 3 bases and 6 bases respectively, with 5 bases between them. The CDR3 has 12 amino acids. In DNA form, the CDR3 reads TGTGCTAGTGGTTTACCGCCCGGGGAGCTGTTTTTT. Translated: CASGLPPGELFF. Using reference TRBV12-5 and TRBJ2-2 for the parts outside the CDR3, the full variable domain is DARVTQTPRHKVTEMGQEVTMRCQPILGHNTVFWYRQTMMQGLELLAYFRNRAPLDDSGMPKDRFSAEMPDATLATLKIQPSEPRDSAVYFCASGLPPGELFFGEGSRLTVL.

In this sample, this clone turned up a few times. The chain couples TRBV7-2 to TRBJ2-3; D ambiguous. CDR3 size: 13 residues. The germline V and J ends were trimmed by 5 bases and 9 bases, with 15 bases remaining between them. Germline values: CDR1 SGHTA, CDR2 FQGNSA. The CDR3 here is CASSPLSPPTQYF. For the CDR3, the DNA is TGTGCCAGCAGCCCCCTGTCCCCCCCAACGCAGTATTTT.

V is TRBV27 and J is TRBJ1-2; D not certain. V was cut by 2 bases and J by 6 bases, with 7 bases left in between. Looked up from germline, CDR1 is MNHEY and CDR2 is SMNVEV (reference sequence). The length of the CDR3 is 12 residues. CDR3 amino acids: CASSLIQDGYTF. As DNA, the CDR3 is TGTGCCAGCAGTTTAATTCAGGATGGCTACACCTTC.

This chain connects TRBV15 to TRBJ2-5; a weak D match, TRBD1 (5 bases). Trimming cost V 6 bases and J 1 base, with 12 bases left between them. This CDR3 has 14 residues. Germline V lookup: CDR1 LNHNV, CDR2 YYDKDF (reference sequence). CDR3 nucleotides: TGTGCCACCAGTAAACTGGGGCTCCAAGAGACCCAGTACTTC. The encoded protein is CATSKLGLQETQYF.

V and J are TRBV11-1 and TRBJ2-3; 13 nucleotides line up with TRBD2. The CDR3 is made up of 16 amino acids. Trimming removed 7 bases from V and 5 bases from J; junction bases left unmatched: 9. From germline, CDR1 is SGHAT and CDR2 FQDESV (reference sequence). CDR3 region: CASTRGGLAGIDTQYF. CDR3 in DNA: TGTGCCAGCACCCGCGGGGGACTAGCGGGAATAGATACGCAGTATTTT.

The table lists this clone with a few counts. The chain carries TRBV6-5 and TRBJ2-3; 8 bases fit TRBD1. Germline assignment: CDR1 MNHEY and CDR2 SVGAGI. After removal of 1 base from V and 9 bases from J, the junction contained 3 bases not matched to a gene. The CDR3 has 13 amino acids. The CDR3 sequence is CASSYYPGGTQYF. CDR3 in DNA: TGTGCCAGCAGTTACTACCCAGGGGGCACGCAGTATTTT.

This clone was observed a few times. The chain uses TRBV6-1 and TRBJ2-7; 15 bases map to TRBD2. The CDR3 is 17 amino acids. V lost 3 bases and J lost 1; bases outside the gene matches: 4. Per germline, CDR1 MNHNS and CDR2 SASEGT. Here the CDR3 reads CASSEAGLAGGSYEQYF. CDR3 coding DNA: TGTGCCAGCAGTGAGGCGGGACTAGCGGGGGGTTCCTACGAGCAGTACTTC.

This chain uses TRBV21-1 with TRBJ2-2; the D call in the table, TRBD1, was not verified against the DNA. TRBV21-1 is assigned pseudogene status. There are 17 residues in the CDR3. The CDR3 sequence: CASSLGVEQLNTGELFF. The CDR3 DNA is TGTGCCAGCTCATTAGGGGTGGAACAGTTAAACACCGGGGAGCTGTTTTTT.

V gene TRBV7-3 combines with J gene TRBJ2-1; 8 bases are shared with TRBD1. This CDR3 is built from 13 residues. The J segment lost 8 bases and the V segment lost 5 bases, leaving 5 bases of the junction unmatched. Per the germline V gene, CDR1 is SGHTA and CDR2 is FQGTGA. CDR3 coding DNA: TGTGCCAGCAGCCCCACAGGGGGAGATGAGCAGTTCTTC. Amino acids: CASSPTGGDEQFF.

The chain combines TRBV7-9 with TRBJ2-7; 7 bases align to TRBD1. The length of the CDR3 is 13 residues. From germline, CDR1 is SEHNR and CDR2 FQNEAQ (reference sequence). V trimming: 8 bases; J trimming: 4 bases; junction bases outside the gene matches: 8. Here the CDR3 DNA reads TGTGCCAGCGTAGGGGGCGCTCGATACGAGCAGTACTTC. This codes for CASVGGARYEQYF. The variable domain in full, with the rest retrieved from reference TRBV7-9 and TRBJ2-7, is DTGVSQNPRHKITKRGQNVTFRCDPISEHNRLYWYRQTLGQGPEFLTYFQNEAQLEKSRLLSDRFSAERPKGSFSTLEIQRTEQGDSAMYLCASVGGARYEQYFGPGTRLTVT.

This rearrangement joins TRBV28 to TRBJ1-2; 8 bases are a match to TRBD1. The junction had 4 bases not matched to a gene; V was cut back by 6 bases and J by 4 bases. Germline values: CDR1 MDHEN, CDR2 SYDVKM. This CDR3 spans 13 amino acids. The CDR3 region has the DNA TGTGCCAGCAGCCAGGGACAGGTCTATGGCTACACCTTC. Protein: CASSQGQVYGYTF.

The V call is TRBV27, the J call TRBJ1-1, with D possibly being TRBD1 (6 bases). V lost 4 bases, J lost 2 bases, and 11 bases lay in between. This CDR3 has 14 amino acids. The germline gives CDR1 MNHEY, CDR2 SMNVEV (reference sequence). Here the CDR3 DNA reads TGTGCCAGCAGTTCCCGGGGGGCTAACACTGAAGCTTTCTTT. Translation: CASSSRGANTEAFF.